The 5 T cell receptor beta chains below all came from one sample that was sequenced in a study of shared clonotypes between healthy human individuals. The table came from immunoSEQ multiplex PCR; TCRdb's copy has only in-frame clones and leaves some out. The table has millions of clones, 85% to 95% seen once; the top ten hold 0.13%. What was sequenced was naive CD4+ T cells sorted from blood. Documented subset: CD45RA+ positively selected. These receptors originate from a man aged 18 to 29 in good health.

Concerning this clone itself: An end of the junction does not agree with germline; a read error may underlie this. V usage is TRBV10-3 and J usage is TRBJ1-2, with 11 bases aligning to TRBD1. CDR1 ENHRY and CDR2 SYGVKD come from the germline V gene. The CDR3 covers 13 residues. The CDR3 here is CASGTGGNYGYTF. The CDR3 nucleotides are TGCGCCAGTGGGACAGGGGGGAACTATGGCTACACCTTC.

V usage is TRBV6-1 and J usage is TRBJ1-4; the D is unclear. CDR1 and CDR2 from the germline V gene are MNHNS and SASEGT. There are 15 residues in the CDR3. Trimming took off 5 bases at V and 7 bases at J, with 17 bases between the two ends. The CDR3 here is CASSPAPRTREKLFF. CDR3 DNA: TGTGCCAGCAGTCCAGCCCCCCGCACCCGTGAAAAACTGTTTTTT.

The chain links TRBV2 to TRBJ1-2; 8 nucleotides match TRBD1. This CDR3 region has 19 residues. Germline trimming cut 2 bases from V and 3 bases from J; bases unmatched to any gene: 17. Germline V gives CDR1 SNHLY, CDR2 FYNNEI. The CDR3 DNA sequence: TGTGCCAGCAGTGAATTTGGGGGACCAGGGGGCAGACTTGACTATGGCTACACCTTC. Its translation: CASSEFGGPGGRLDYGYTF. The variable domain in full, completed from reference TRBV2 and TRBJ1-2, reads EPEVTQTPSHQVTQMGQEVILRCVPISNHLYFYWYRQILGQKVEFLVSFYNNEISEKSEIFDDQFSVERPDGSNFTLKIRSTKLEDSAMYFCASSEFGGPGGRLDYGYTFGSGTRLTVV.

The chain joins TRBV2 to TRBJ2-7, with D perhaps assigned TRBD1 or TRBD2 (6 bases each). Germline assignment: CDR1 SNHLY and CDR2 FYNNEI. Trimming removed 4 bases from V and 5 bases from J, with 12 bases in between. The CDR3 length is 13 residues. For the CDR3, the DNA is TGTGCCAGCAGTGTCGAGGGGGGCAACGAGCAGTACTTC. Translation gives CASSVEGGNEQYF. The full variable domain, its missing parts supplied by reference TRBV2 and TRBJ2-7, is EPEVTQTPSHQVTQMGQEVILRCVPISNHLYFYWYRQILGQKVEFLVSFYNNEISEKSEIFDDQFSVERPDGSNFTLKIRSTKLEDSAMYFCASSVEGGNEQYFGPGTRLTVT.

The CDR3 nucleotides are TGTGCCAGCAGTTACCGGACTAGCGGGAGGGCCGGGGAGCTGTTTTTT. Translating gives CASSYRTSGRAGELFF. The gene calls are TRBV6-5 and TRBJ2-2; 15 bases align to TRBD2. After removal of 2 bases from V and 6 bases from J, the junction contained 1 base not matched to a gene. CDR1 and CDR2 from the germline V gene are MNHEY and SVGAGI. The CDR3 runs to 16 residues.